These 8 T cell receptor beta chains share one sample of origin, sequenced in a study of T cell repertoires in cytomegalovirus infection. TCRdb used MiXCR to reprocess the reads, holding one entry per CDR3 protein. Of about 570,000 distinct CDR3 sequences listed, about 40% are singletons. Antigens of these TCRs are unknown. Sequencing used cultured PBMCs, obtained from culture after CMV antigen stimulation. The receptors shown here come from a human donor in good health (CMV status not recorded). Some clones in this sample may be carry-over from other donors' samples.

The chain uses TRBV2 and TRBJ2-1; 9 bases agree with TRBD2. Germline V lookup: CDR1 SNHLY, CDR2 FYNNEI. This CDR3 is 14 amino acids long. V lost 7 bases, J lost 4 bases, and 5 bases stayed unmatched. CDR3 bases: TGTGCCAGCATGGTAGCGGGGGCATACAATGAGCAGTTCTTC. It specifies CASMVAGAYNEQFF. Based on the CDR3 plus reference TRBV2 and TRBJ2-1, the full variable domain is EPEVTQTPSHQVTQMGQEVILRCVPISNHLYFYWYRQILGQKVEFLVSFYNNEISEKSEIFDDQFSVERPDGSNFTLKIRSTKLEDSAMYFCASMVAGAYNEQFFGPGTRLTVL.

Only a few counts were recorded for this clonotype. The V gene is TRBV7-2, the J gene TRBJ1-2; D remains unclear. There are 16 residues in the CDR3. The germline CDR1 and CDR2 sequences are SGHTA and FQGNSA. Trimming took off 1 base at V and 6 bases at J, with 18 bases between the two ends. The CDR3 nucleotides read TGTGCCAGCAGCTTAGAAGCAAGGGCCAGCTCGGATGGCTACACCTTC. This codes for CASSLEARASSDGYTF.

This clonotype has just a few counts. The rearrangement uses TRBV2 and TRBJ2-1; TRBD1 matches at 9 bases. Germline CDR1 SNHLY, CDR2 FYNNEI. This CDR3 contains 15 residues. Trimming cost V 3 bases and J 3 bases; bases outside gene matches: 3. The CDR3 spells CASSEDRGYYNEQFF. DNA of the CDR3: TGTGCCAGCAGTGAGGACAGGGGCTACTACAATGAGCAGTTCTTC. The whole variable domain, remainder taken from reference TRBV2 and TRBJ2-1, is EPEVTQTPSHQVTQMGQEVILRCVPISNHLYFYWYRQILGQKVEFLVSFYNNEISEKSEIFDDQFSVERPDGSNFTLKIRSTKLEDSAMYFCASSEDRGYYNEQFFGPGTRLTVL.

The chain recombines TRBV10-3 with TRBJ2-2, with TRBD2 matching 10 bases. This CDR3 is built from 16 residues. Germline CDR1 reads ENHRY; CDR2 reads SYGVKD. V lost 6 bases to trimming and J lost 4 bases; unmatched junction nucleotides: 8. The CDR3 DNA is TGTGCCATCAGGGAGGGAGGGACTAGCGCCACCGGGGAGCTGTTTTTT. Translated, it gives CAIREGGTSATGELFF.

V and J are TRBV12-3 or TRBV12-4 and TRBJ1-6, with no clear D. Trimming removed 3 bases at V and 9 bases at J, with 15 bases between. The CDR3 is made up of 15 amino acids. The chain's CDR3 is CASSFHPDYASPLHF. CDR3 nucleotide sequence: TGTGCCAGCAGTTTCCACCCGGACTATGCTTCACCCCTCCACTTT.

This clonotype has just a few counts. The rearrangement links TRBV11-2 to TRBJ2-3; D remains ambiguous. V was shortened by 1 base and J by 1 base, with 9 bases between the two germline ends. The CDR3 contains 15 residues. From germline, CDR1 is SGHAT and CDR2 FQNNGV. CDR3 in DNA: TGTGCCAGCAGCTTAGGACAACACCGCACAGATACGCAGTATTTT. This sequence encodes CASSLGQHRTDTQYF.

V usage is TRBV10-3 and J usage is TRBJ2-4; D uncertain. The CDR3 covers 14 residues. CDR1 and CDR2 from the germline V gene are ENHRY and SYGVKD. V lost 4 bases to trimming and J lost 5 bases, with 12 bases between them. Here the CDR3 reads CAISGSATENIQYF. The CDR3 DNA is TGTGCCATCAGTGGATCTGCGACCGAAAACATTCAGTACTTC.

This clonotype turned up a few times. V is TRBV6-1 and J is TRBJ1-3; weak D call: TRBD1 (5 bases). The V end lost 0 bases, the J end lost 4 bases, and 10 bases lay between the germline ends. CDR1 and CDR2 from the germline V gene are MNHNS and SASEGT. CDR3 size: 15 residues. Here the CDR3 reads CASSEAPDTGNTIYF. As DNA, the CDR3 is TGTGCCAGCAGTGAAGCGCCGGACACCGGAAACACCATATATTTT.